The clone carrying this T cell receptor beta chain showed up just once. Its antigen is not identified. The sample belongs to a study of radiotherapy plus CTLA-4 blockade in lung cancer. On the study more broadly: For 18% of patients, objective responses occurred, and roughly 30% had disease control. Study results and caveats: It was early blood T cell clone dynamics, with interferon-beta, that reportedly best predicted response. Tumor-derived TCR clones expanded in blood after radiotherapy plus ipilimumab.

CDR3 length equals 14 residues. Losses at the gene ends were 4 bases for V and 7 bases for J; bases not matched to a gene: 7. CDR1 SGDLS and CDR2 YYNGEE come from the germline V gene. Data came from immunoSEQ multiplex PCR; TCRdb stores just in-frame clones and leaves some out. Among 75,000 to 100,000 clones listed, roughly four fifths were seen once. Focal radiation with ipilimumab CTLA-4 blockade was given to patients with chemo-refractory metastatic non-small-cell lung cancer. This TCR came from a human donor with non-small cell lung cancer who had a partial response to radiotherapy plus ipilimumab. The specimen was peripheral blood, collected from a patient treated with radiotherapy plus ipilimumab. The J gene is TRBJ1-4, the V gene TRBV9; 7 nucleotides match TRBD1. As DNA, the CDR3 is TGTGCCAGCAGCCCTTGGAAGGGGGCTGAAAAACTGTTTTTT. Amino acids: CASSPWKGAEKLFF. Supplemented by reference TRBV9 and TRBJ1-4, the full variable domain reads DSGVTQTPKHLITATGQRVTLRCSPRSGDLSVYWYQQSLDQGLQFLIQYYNGEERAKGNILERFSAQQFPDLHSELNLSSLELGDSALYFCASSPWKGAEKLFFGSGTQLSVL.